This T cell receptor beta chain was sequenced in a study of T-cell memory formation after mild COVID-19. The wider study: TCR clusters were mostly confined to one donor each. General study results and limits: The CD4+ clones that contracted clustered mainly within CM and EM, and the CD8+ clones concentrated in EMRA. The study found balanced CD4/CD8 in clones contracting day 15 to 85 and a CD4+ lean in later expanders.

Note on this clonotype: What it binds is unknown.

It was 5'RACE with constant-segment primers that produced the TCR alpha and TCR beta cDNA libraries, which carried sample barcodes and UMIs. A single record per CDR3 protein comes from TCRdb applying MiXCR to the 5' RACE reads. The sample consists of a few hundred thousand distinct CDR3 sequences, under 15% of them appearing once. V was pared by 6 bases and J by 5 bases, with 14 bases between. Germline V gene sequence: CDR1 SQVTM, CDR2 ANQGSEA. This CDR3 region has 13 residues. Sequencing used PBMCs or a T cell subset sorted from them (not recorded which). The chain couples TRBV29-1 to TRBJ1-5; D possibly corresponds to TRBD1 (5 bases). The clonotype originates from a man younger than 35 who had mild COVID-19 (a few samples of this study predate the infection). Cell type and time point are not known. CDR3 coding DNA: TGCAGCGTGGCGACAGCGGGCCATCAGCCCCAGCATTTT. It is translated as CSVATAGHQPQHF.